This T cell receptor (beta chain) is drawn from a study of Graves' ophthalmopathy and Graves' hyperthyroidism. Whole-study findings and limits: Ophthalmopathy progression was predicted with 70.59% sensitivity and about 74% specificity. Separation of ophthalmopathy from stable hyperthyroidism was achieved by a 13-signature model, at 85% to 90% sensitivity and under 83% specificity.

Germline CDR1 reads SGHTA; CDR2 reads FQGNSA. J was trimmed by 5 bases and V by 5 bases; bases with no gene match: 13. The CDR3 sequence is 18 residues long. Other autoimmune diseases, uncontrolled infections, pregnancy or lactation excluded patients from enrollment. Physicians reached a diagnosis by relying on clinical symptoms, serum thyroxine, TRAb, thyroid ultrasound and orbital computed tomography. There are a few counts of this clonotype. Its antigen is as yet unknown. TCR beta CDR3 amplification used RNA transcripts. Second-round multiplex PCR came after first-round RT-PCR with HTBI primers. MiXCR, run by TCRdb on the multiplex PCR reads, gives a single entry per CDR3 protein. Of approximately 700,000 distinct CDR3 sequences listed, roughly 40% were seen once; the top ten hold 40% to 45%.

The sequence came from an adult man with Graves' ophthalmopathy. Sequenced: peripheral blood. This chain connects TRBV7-2 to TRBJ2-5, with 14 bases fitting TRBD2. CDR3 sequence (DNA): TGTGCCAGCAGCCCGGGGACTAGCGGGAGCGAAGGAGGGGAGACCCAGTACTTC. Protein: CASSPGTSGSEGGETQYF.